This T cell receptor beta chain was captured in a study of blood T cell repertoires in COVID-19. On the study more broadly: PBMCs, B-cell-depleted T cells, or T cells provided the cDNA or gDNA that made up the material.

Source study methods: By means of reference gene primer amplification, nucleated cell counts were estimated. The data were produced by immunoSEQ multiplex PCR, yet TCRdb's version contains in-frame clones alone and is incomplete. V and J calls and clone size are as listed in that table; D and trimming were resolved from the DNA. This sample has over 70,000 clones, with more than 65% found just once. The CDR3 totals 16 residues. V was pared by 0 bases and J by 0 bases, with 6 bases between. CDR1 is LNHNV and CDR2 is YYDKDF in the germline V gene (reference sequence). The rearrangement joins TRBV15 to TRBJ2-6; D is unresolved. The receptor comes from a human donor in a cohort sampled during active COVID-19. Specimen: peripheral blood. The CDR3 loop is CATSRDRSSGANVLTF. The CDR3 DNA is TGTGCCACCAGCAGAGATCGGTCCTCTGGGGCCAACGTCCTGACTTTC.